This entry lists 11 T cell receptor beta chains sequenced from one sample in a study of OX40 agonist ivuxolimab in advanced cancers. The table came from immunoSEQ multiplex PCR; TCRdb's copy has only in-frame clones and leaves some out. Of tens of thousands of clones detected, about nine tenths appear once; the ten largest clones hold roughly 8.2%. Material: CD4+ or CD8+ T cells sorted from blood, obtained in a trial of the OX40 agonist ivuxolimab. The receptors stem from an adult with an advanced solid tumor such as melanoma, head and neck, liver or kidney cancer.

The gene calls are TRBV30 and TRBJ1-1; D is ambiguous. Trimming removed 3 bases from V and 3 bases from J, with 23 bases in between. The CDR3 runs 17 residues. Germline V gives CDR1 GTSNPN, CDR2 SVGIG (reference sequence). The CDR3 loop is CAWSARLRATSDTEAFF. The CDR3 nucleotides read TGTGCCTGGAGCGCAAGGCTGCGGGCGACATCCGACACTGAAGCTTTCTTT. The complete variable domain, with remaining parts taken from reference TRBV30 and TRBJ1-1, reads SQTIHQWPATLVQPVGSPLSLECTVEGTSNPNLYWYRQAAGRGLQLLFYSVGIGQISSEVPQNLSASRPQDRQFILSSKKLLLSDSGFYLCAWSARLRATSDTEAFFGQGTRLTVV.

The rearrangement joins TRBV4-2 to TRBJ1-2; 9 bases line up with TRBD1. J gave up 4 bases and V 1 base, and 4 bases lay outside the gene matches. This CDR3 is 15 amino acids long. Germline CDR1 is LGHNA and CDR2 is YNFKEQ. The CDR3 spells CASSQADRGGYGYTF. DNA of the CDR3: TGTGCCAGCAGCCAAGCGGACAGGGGAGGCTATGGCTACACCTTC.

A few counts support this clone. V is TRBV19 and J is TRBJ1-5; D remains unclear. V lost 2 bases to trimming and J lost 3 bases, with 5 bases between them. Germline V lookup: CDR1 LNHDA, CDR2 SQIVND (reference sequence). CDR3 length equals 13 residues. CDR3 in DNA: TGTGCCAGTAGTATATTTGCCAATCAGCCCCAGCATTTT. Protein sequence: CASSIFANQPQHF.

This chain uses TRBV5-1 with TRBJ2-3; 15 bases agree with TRBD2. J lost 3 bases, V lost 3 bases, and 5 bases had no gene match. Germline CDR1 is SGHRS and CDR2 is YFSETQ. CDR3 length: 17 residues. CDR3 loop: CASSSGTSGGRTDTQYF. CDR3 nucleotide sequence: TGCGCCAGCAGCTCCGGGACTAGCGGGGGGAGGACAGATACGCAGTATTTT.

The chain has TRBV28 and TRBJ2-2; D not resolved. CDR3 length: 14 residues. V was cut by 7 bases and J by 0 bases, with 9 bases left in between. CDR1 is MDHEN and CDR2 is SYDVKM in the germline V gene. In DNA, the CDR3 is TGTGCCAGCACCTCCCCTCCGAACACCGGGGAGCTGTTTTTT. Residues: CASTSPPNTGELFF.

V usage is TRBV6-5 and J usage is TRBJ1-4, with 8 bases identical to TRBD1. The germline V gene has CDR1 MNHEY and CDR2 SVGAGI. The CDR3 sequence is 16 residues long. V lost 4 bases, J lost 3 bases, and 7 bases stayed unmatched. CDR3 in DNA: TGTGCCAGCAGTTGGACAGGGCCAAGAGCTAATGAAAAACTGTTTTTT. Translating it yields CASSWTGPRANEKLFF.

The CDR3 protein is CASRPTGMNTEAFF. The CDR3 DNA reads TGTGCCAGCAGGCCAACAGGGATGAACACTGAAGCTTTCTTT. The chain combines TRBV7-2 with TRBJ1-1; tentatively, D is TRBD1 (6 bases). The CDR3 extends over 14 amino acids. Trimming stripped 6 bases from V and 0 bases from J, with 11 bases between. Germline loops: CDR1 SGHTA, CDR2 FQGNSA.

The table lists this clone with a count of one. This sequence joins TRBV5-1 and TRBJ2-5, with D perhaps being TRBD1 or TRBD2 (6 bases each). The CDR3 runs 15 residues. Germline V gene sequence: CDR1 SGHRS, CDR2 YFSETQ. The V end lost 6 bases, the J end lost 0 bases, and 15 bases lay between the germline ends. CDR3 protein: CASTPLRGDQETQYF. The CDR3, as DNA: TGCGCCAGCACCCCCTTAAGGGGGGACCAAGAGACCCAGTACTTC.

In this sample, this clone turned up once. The V and J genes are TRBV7-6 and TRBJ1-3; D perhaps matches TRBD1 (6 bases). With 5 bases removed from V and 4 bases from J, the gap between germline ends came to 15 bases. The V gene's germline CDR1 is SGHVS and CDR2 FNYEAQ. The CDR3 runs to 15 residues. The CDR3 is CASSRTWGPGNTIYF. The CDR3 DNA reads TGTGCCAGCAGCCGGACATGGGGGCCGGGAAACACCATATATTTT.

The CDR3 protein is CASSYFLNENEKLFF. For the CDR3, the DNA is TGTGCCAGCAGTTACTTCCTTAATGAGAATGAAAAACTGTTTTTT. V gene TRBV6-5 combines with J gene TRBJ1-4, with no clear D. This CDR3 contains 15 residues. Trimming removed 1 base at V and 5 bases at J, with 11 bases between. Germline V lookup: CDR1 MNHEY, CDR2 SVGAGI.

The genes are TRBV6-1 and TRBJ2-5, with TRBD1 identical over 7 bases. Germline V gene sequence: CDR1 MNHNS, CDR2 SASEGT. CDR3 length equals 14 residues. V lost 6 bases, J lost 4 bases, and 8 bases stayed unmatched. Written as DNA, the CDR3 is TGTGCCAGCAGCTGGGACAGTCTTGGAGAGACCCAGTACTTC. This gives the protein CASSWDSLGETQYF.